This TCR beta chain was sequenced for a study of shared clonotypes between healthy human individuals. This clone was observed a few times. Germline V gives CDR1 SQVTM, CDR2 ANQGSEA. The CDR3 spans 13 residues. V dropped 8 bases and J dropped 1 base, with 14 bases sitting between them. CD4+ cells underwent separation, giving CD45RA+ naive and CD45RA-negative memory subsets. Using immunoSEQ multiplex PCR, the repertoire was profiled, and TCRdb retains in-frame clones only, with some absent. The sample yields about 2.5 million clones, roughly 90% seen once. V gene TRBV29-1 combines with J gene TRBJ1-1, with a possible D match to TRBD1 (6 bases). Input material: naive CD4+ T cells from PBMCs. Subset described: CD45RA+ positively selected. The TCR comes from a man between 18 and 29 years old in good health. Some clones in this sample may be carry-over from other donors' samples. The CDR3 DNA sequence: TGCAGCATCACCTGGACAGCGAACACTGAAGCTTTCTTT. Amino acid sequence: CSITWTANTEAFF.